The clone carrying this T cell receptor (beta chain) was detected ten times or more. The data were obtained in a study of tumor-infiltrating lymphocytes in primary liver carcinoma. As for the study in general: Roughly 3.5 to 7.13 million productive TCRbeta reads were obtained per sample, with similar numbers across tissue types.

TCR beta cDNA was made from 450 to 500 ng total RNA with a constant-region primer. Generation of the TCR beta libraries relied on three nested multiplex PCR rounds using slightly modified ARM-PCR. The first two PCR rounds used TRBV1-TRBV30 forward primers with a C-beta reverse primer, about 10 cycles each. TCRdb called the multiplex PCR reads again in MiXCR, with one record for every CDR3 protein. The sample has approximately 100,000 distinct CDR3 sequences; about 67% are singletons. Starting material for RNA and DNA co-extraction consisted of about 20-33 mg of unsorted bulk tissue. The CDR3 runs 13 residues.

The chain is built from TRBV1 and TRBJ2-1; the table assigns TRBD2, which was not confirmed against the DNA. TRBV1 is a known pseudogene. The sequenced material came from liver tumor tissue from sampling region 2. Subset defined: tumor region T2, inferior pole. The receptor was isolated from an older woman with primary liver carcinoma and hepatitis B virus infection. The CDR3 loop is CTSSRNTSEGEFF. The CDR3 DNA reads TGCACCAGCAGCCGAAACACTAGCGAGGGGGAGTTCTTC.